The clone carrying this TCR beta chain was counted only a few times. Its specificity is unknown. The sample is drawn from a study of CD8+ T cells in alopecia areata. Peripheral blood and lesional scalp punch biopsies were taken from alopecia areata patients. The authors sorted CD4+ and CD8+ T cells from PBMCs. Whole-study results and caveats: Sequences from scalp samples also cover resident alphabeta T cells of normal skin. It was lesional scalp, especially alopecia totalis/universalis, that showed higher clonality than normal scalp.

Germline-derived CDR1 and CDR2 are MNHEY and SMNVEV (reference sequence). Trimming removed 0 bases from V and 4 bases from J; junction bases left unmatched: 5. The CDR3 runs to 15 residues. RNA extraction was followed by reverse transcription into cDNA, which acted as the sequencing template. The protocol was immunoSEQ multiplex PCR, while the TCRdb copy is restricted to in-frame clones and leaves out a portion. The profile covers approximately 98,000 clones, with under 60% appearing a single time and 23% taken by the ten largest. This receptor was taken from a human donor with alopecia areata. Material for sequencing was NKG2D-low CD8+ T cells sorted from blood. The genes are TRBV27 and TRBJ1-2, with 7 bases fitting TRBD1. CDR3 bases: TGTGCCAGCAGTTTATCGACAGGGCCCGGCTATGGCTACACCTTC. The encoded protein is CASSLSTGPGYGYTF.